This T cell receptor beta chain was documented in a study of cytotoxic CD8 clonotypes in ibrutinib-treated CLL. Broader study findings: Patients had baseline clonality above age-matched healthy donors, and this clonality moved with circulating CD8+ T-cell counts. For progressing versus sustained-remission patients, sampling times were not the same. Clonality grew at ibrutinib response; at progression, it decreased back toward baseline.

The germline V gene encodes CDR1 MNHEY and CDR2 SVGAGI. The CDR3 runs to 14 residues. Trimming took off 6 bases at V and 1 base at J, with 12 bases between the two ends. Generated by immunoSEQ multiplex PCR, the TCRdb table keeps only in-frame clones and is missing some. The table includes 150,000 to 200,000 clones, 81% detected once. About this clone: Its matching antigen is unknown.

TCR beta libraries used around 1.8 micrograms of DNA from cryopreserved PBMCs. The sequencing used PBMCs, collected after 12 months of ibrutinib treatment. J is TRBJ1-1 and V is TRBV6-5, with no clear D. The origin of this receptor is a human donor with chronic lymphocytic leukemia. The chain's CDR3 is CASRKGSENTEAFF. In nucleotides, the CDR3 is TGTGCCAGCAGAAAAGGGAGTGAGAACACTGAAGCTTTCTTT.